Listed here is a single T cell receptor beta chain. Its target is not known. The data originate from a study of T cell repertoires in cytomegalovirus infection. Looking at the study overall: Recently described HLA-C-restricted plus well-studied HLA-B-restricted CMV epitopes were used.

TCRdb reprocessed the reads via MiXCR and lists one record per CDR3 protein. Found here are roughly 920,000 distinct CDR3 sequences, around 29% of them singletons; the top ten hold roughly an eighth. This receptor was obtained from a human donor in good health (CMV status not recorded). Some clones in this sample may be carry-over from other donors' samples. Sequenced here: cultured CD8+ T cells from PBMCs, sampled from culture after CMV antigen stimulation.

CDR3 sequence (DNA): TGTGCCAGCAGTTACTCCAACGACGGACCCTATGCACCGAACACCGGGGAGCTGTTTTTT. Its translation: CASSYSNDGPYAPNTGELFF. This rearrangement joins TRBV6-5 to TRBJ2-2, with no clear D. Germline CDR1 MNHEY, CDR2 SVGAGI. The CDR3 covers 20 residues. V was shortened by 0 bases and J by 0 bases, with 20 bases between the two germline ends.